These 20 T cell receptor beta chains were all obtained from the same sample, sequenced in a study of blood T cell repertoires in COVID-19. Profiling relied on immunoSEQ multiplex PCR, and the TCRdb table lists in-frame clones only, not all of them. The data hold fewer than 350,000 clones, with 88% observed a single time. Input material: peripheral blood. The receptors stem from a woman younger than 45 with COVID-19, enrolled during active disease.

The genes are TRBV15 and TRBJ1-5; TRBD1 agrees at 9 bases. Germline CDR1 and CDR2: LNHNV and YYDKDF (reference sequence). V dropped 2 bases and J dropped 7; count of bases not matched to a gene: 15. The CDR3 covers 18 residues. CDR3 nucleotide sequence: TGTGCCACCAGCAGATTCCGGGACAGGGATTTTTTTGGCCAGCCCCAGCATTTT. Translating gives CATSRFRDRDFFGQPQHF.

The J gene is TRBJ1-4, the V gene TRBV6-1, with D perhaps TRBD1 (5 bases). This CDR3 comprises 16 residues. Trimming pared 1 base from V and 1 base from J, leaving 10 bases between. Germline CDR1 reads MNHNS; CDR2 reads SASEGT. The CDR3 spells CASSEVGALTNEKLFF. The CDR3 region has the DNA TGTGCCAGCAGTGAAGTTGGGGCCCTAACTAATGAAAAACTGTTTTTT.

V and J are TRBV2 and TRBJ1-2; 7 bases fit TRBD1. This CDR3 spans 13 amino acids. Germline V gene sequence: CDR1 SNHLY, CDR2 FYNNEI. With V trimmed by 4 bases and J by 7 bases, 6 bases remained unmatched. The DNA for the CDR3 is TGTGCCAGCAGTGTCGAGGGGGCGGTTGGCTACACCTTC. Translating gives CASSVEGAVGYTF. The variable domain in full, completed from reference TRBV2 and TRBJ1-2, reads EPEVTQTPSHQVTQMGQEVILRCVPISNHLYFYWYRQILGQKVEFLVSFYNNEISEKSEIFDDQFSVERPDGSNFTLKIRSTKLEDSAMYFCASSVEGAVGYTFGSGTRLTVV.

J is TRBJ1-5 and V is TRBV9; D gene ambiguous. The CDR3 extends over 13 amino acids. Trimming removed 2 bases from V and 4 bases from J, with 7 bases in between. CDR1 and CDR2 from the germline V gene are SGDLS and YYNGEE. CDR3 loop: CASSVWPNQPQHF. The CDR3 region has the DNA TGTGCCAGCAGCGTTTGGCCTAATCAGCCCCAGCATTTT.

The rearrangement links TRBV7-2 to TRBJ2-7; 12 positions agree with TRBD2. The CDR3 has 16 amino acids. Germline CDR1 reads SGHTA; CDR2 reads FQGNSA. V lost 4 bases, J lost 0 bases, and 4 bases stayed unmatched. The CDR3 DNA follows: TGTGCCAGCAGCTACCGGACTAGCGGGGCCTCCTACGAGCAGTACTTC. Encoded protein: CASSYRTSGASYEQYF.

The chain uses TRBV5-1 and TRBJ2-5; D may be TRBD1 (5 bases). The V gene's germline CDR1 is SGHRS and CDR2 YFSETQ. CDR3 length: 13 amino acids. V lost 1 base and J lost 5, with 9 bases in between. This CDR3 is CASSLIPGETQYF. The CDR3 coding sequence is TGCGCCAGCAGCTTGATACCAGGGGAGACCCAGTACTTC.

The genes are TRBV5-1 and TRBJ2-7; a possible D gene is TRBD1 (5 bases). The ends were cut back, 6 bases at V and 3 bases at J, with 19 bases in the middle. Germline CDR1 reads SGHRS; CDR2 reads YFSETQ. The CDR3 covers 15 residues. The CDR3: CASTPPTGQGYEQYF. For the CDR3, the DNA is TGCGCCAGCACCCCCCCCACTGGGCAGGGCTACGAGCAGTACTTC.

The chain employs TRBV7-2 and TRBJ1-2, with D possibly being TRBD1 (6 bases). CDR3 length: 18 amino acids. Germline loops: CDR1 SGHTA, CDR2 FQGNSA. The V end was cut by 1 base, the J end by 5 bases, with 23 bases between. The CDR3 nucleotides are TGTGCCAGCAGCTTAGATCCCAGGGGCCTGGATCAATATTATGGCTACACCTTC. Protein sequence: CASSLDPRGLDQYYGYTF.

This rearrangement joins TRBV5-1 to TRBJ1-2; D gene unclear. Germline values: CDR1 SGHRS, CDR2 YFSETQ. V lost 4 bases and J 0 bases, leaving 16 bases between the germline ends. The length of the CDR3 is 16 residues. The CDR3 sequence: CASSADPGGPNYGYTF. In nucleotides, the CDR3 is TGCGCCAGCAGCGCGGACCCAGGAGGGCCTAACTATGGCTACACCTTC.

This chain connects TRBV5-1 to TRBJ1-5; TRBD1 matches 12 bases. The V and J ends lost 4 bases and 0 bases, in that order; junction bases with no gene match: 8. The CDR3 runs to 18 residues. CDR1 and CDR2 from the germline V gene are SGHRS and YFSETQ. The CDR3 reads CASSPGDRGPNSNQPQHF. DNA of the CDR3: TGCGCCAGCAGCCCGGGGGACAGGGGGCCGAATAGCAATCAGCCCCAGCATTTT.

This chain uses TRBV7-8 with TRBJ1-4; maybe TRBD1 (6 bases). CDR3 length: 15 residues. Germline V CDR1 and CDR2: SGHVS, FQNEAQ. The V and J ends lost 3 bases and 3 bases respectively, with 11 bases between them. The chain's CDR3 is CASSLFRGSNEKLFF. CDR3 nucleotides: TGTGCCAGCAGCTTGTTCAGGGGATCTAATGAAAAACTGTTTTTT. The whole variable domain, remainder taken from reference TRBV7-8 and TRBJ1-4, is GAGVSQSPRYKVAKRGQDVALRCDPISGHVSLFWYQQALGQGPEFLTYFQNEAQLDKSGLPSDRFFAERPEGSVSTLKIQRTQQEDSAVYLCASSLFRGSNEKLFFGSGTQLSVL.

The DNA for the CDR3 is TGTGCCAGTACCAGGGGGAGCTCTGGGGCCAACGTCCTGACTTTC. Translation gives CASTRGSSGANVLTF. The chain employs TRBV19 and TRBJ2-6, with TRBD1 matching over 7 bases. The germline gives CDR1 LNHDA, CDR2 SQIVND (reference sequence). V was clipped by 7 bases and J by 0 bases; unmatched bases: 3. CDR3 length: 15 amino acids.

V gene TRBV12-3 or TRBV12-4 combines with J gene TRBJ1-6, with D perhaps matching TRBD1 (5 bases). The V end was cut by 4 bases, the J end by 10 bases, with 8 bases between. The CDR3 has 12 residues. CDR3 nucleotide sequence: TGTGCCAGCAGTTCCCAGGGCTCACCCCTCCACTTT. Encoded protein: CASSSQGSPLHF.

This sequence joins TRBV9 and TRBJ1-6, with 7 positions matching TRBD1. Germline V lookup: CDR1 SGDLS, CDR2 YYNGEE. The CDR3 loop spans 14 amino acids. V gave up 5 bases and J gave up 10 bases; unmatched junction bases: 9. In nucleotides, the CDR3 is TGTGCCAGCAGTGAAAACAGGGGAGTATCACCCCTCCACTTT. Translation: CASSENRGVSPLHF.

The chain recombines TRBV13 with TRBJ2-1, with 9 bases matching TRBD2. The CDR3 runs to 14 residues. Germline CDR1 reads PRHDT; CDR2 reads FYEKMQ (reference sequence). The trim removed 3 bases at V and 9 bases at J, leaving 6 bases unmatched. The CDR3 DNA follows: TGTGCCAGCAGCTTCCCCCAGCGGGGGGTTGAGCAGTTCTTC. Amino acids: CASSFPQRGVEQFF.

This clone has just one count. This chain uses TRBV4-1 with TRBJ2-1; 9 nucleotides line up with TRBD1. The junction had 6 bases not matched to a gene; V was cut back by 8 bases and J by 1 base. This CDR3 is 15 amino acids long. Per germline, CDR1 MGHRA and CDR2 YSYEKL. DNA of the CDR3: TGCGCCAGCTCCTCCGGGACAGGGTCCTACAATGAGCAGTTCTTC. Protein sequence: CASSSGTGSYNEQFF.

This chain joins TRBV10-3 and TRBJ2-7; 11 positions match TRBD2. The J segment lost 4 bases and the V segment lost 11 bases, leaving 7 bases of the junction unmatched. The CDR3 consists of 13 residues. The V gene's germline CDR1 is ENHRY and CDR2 SYGVKD. The CDR3 DNA sequence: TGTGCCGCGGGGGCTAGCGGGGGGTACGAGCAGTACGTC. Its translation is CAAGASGGYEQYV.

Note on this clone: The sample has other DNA sequences that encode this CDR3 too. The V call is TRBV18, the J call TRBJ1-1; D remains unclear. There are 13 residues in the CDR3. Trimming took 3 bases from V and 1 from J, leaving 6 bases between them. Germline V gene lookup returns CDR1 KGHSH and CDR2 LQKENI. The chain's CDR3 is CASSPRQNTEAFF. CDR3 DNA sequence: TGTGCCAGCTCACCCCGACAGAACACTGAAGCTTTCTTT.

In this sample, this clone turned up a few times. This rearrangement joins TRBV5-1 to TRBJ2-5, with 11 positions matching TRBD2. From germline, CDR1 is SGHRS and CDR2 YFSETQ. The junction had 5 bases not matched to a gene; V was cut back by 4 bases and J by 3 bases. The length of the CDR3 is 15 residues. In DNA, the CDR3 is TGCGCCAGCAGCCCCCTGACTAGCGGGGAAGAGACCCAGTACTTC. The encoded protein is CASSPLTSGEETQYF.

The chain uses TRBV2 and TRBJ1-2, with D possibly TRBD1 on 5 matching bases. This CDR3 is built from 12 residues. With 4 bases removed from V and 5 bases from J, the gap between germline ends came to 8 bases. Looked up from germline, CDR1 is SNHLY and CDR2 is FYNNEI. CDR3 amino acids: CASSAAGYGYTF. The CDR3, as DNA: TGTGCCAGCAGTGCGGCAGGGTATGGCTACACCTTC.